The 26 T cell receptor beta chains given below trace back to one sample, sequenced in a study of identical twins. TCRdb independently ran MiXCR on the 5' RACE reads; one entry per CDR3 protein. Of under 300,000 distinct CDR3 sequences listed, roughly 7.1% are singletons. These data were likewise used in another study, on T cells expressing NK-cell markers.

Specimen: CD8+ T cells sorted from blood. These receptors came from a woman aged 18-29 years in good health.

This clonotype occurred many times. The chain combines TRBV12-3 or TRBV12-4 with TRBJ1-3; D is undetermined. The CDR3 length is 11 residues. The V end lost 6 bases, the J end lost 4 bases, and 4 bases lay between the germline ends. CDR3 region: CASRKGNTIYF. The DNA of the CDR3 is TGTGCCAGCAGAAAAGGAAACACCATATATTTT.

The gene calls are TRBV12-3 or TRBV12-4 and TRBJ2-3; the match to TRBD2 covers 15 bases. The trim removed 4 bases at V and 4 bases at J, leaving 12 bases unmatched. This CDR3 contains 19 residues. CDR3: CASSSGLAGGEVWSDTQYF. Written as DNA, the CDR3 is TGTGCCAGCAGTTCGGGACTAGCGGGAGGCGAGGTCTGGTCAGATACGCAGTATTTT.

This clonotype was observed at least ten times. The rearrangement links TRBV7-8 to TRBJ2-1, with 9 bases identical to TRBD1. V trimming: 10 bases; J trimming: 5 bases; junction bases outside the gene matches: 9. The CDR3 is 14 amino acids. Per germline, CDR1 SGHVS and CDR2 FQNEAQ. CDR3 sequence reads: CATKTGQGDNEQFF. CDR3 coding DNA: TGTGCCACCAAAACGGGACAGGGAGACAATGAGCAGTTCTTC.

The chain employs TRBV12-5 and TRBJ2-7; perhaps D is TRBD1 or TRBD2 (5 bases each). The CDR3 runs 14 residues. The V end lost 3 bases, the J end lost 2 bases, and 11 bases lay between the germline ends. The V gene's germline CDR1 is LGHNT and CDR2 FRNRAP. CDR3 sequence reads: CASGFRDGTYEQYF. As DNA, the CDR3 is TGTGCTAGTGGTTTCCGGGACGGCACCTACGAGCAGTACTTC.

The rearrangement joins TRBV5-6 to TRBJ1-2, with 9 bases that match TRBD1. Per the germline V gene, CDR1 is SGHDT and CDR2 is YYEEEE. CDR3 size: 14 residues. The V gene end was trimmed by 4 bases and the J gene end by 4 bases; junction bases not matched to a gene: 5. In DNA, the CDR3 is TGTGCCAGCAGCCACGGACAGGGGTCCTATGGCTACACCTTC. Amino acids: CASSHGQGSYGYTF.

This clonotype appeared a few times. The chain uses TRBV2 and TRBJ2-4, with 10 nucleotides matching TRBD2. The CDR3 runs 18 residues. V trimming: 5 bases; J trimming: 0 bases; junction bases outside the gene matches: 10. Germline V CDR1 and CDR2: SNHLY, FYNNEI. The CDR3 DNA reads as TGTGCCAGCAGTCAAGGACTAGCGGAGGGTGTAGCCAAAAACATTCAGTACTTC. It translates to CASSQGLAEGVAKNIQYF.

This clonotype was found many times. This chain uses TRBV27 with TRBJ1-2; D gene ambiguous. V gave up 3 bases and J gave up 4 bases, with 12 bases separating them. The CDR3 extends over 14 amino acids. The germline V gene encodes CDR1 MNHEY and CDR2 SMNVEV (reference sequence). The CDR3, as DNA: TGTGCCAGCAGTTTTAAGGGCAGAGTCTATGGCTACACCTTC. Translated: CASSFKGRVYGYTF.

This clonotype was seen at least ten times. This chain links TRBV7-9 with TRBJ1-2; D is unclear. Germline values: CDR1 SEHNR, CDR2 FQNEAQ (reference sequence). The CDR3 has 13 residues. V was cut by 1 base and J by 1 base, with 4 bases left in between. The CDR3 reads CASSLDGNYGYTF. CDR3 sequence (DNA): TGTGCCAGCAGCTTAGACGGTAACTATGGCTACACCTTC.

This clonotype was counted only a few times. The chain uses TRBV20-1 and TRBJ2-7, with D possibly being TRBD1 (6 bases). The CDR3 sequence is 13 residues long. The V end lost 6 bases, the J end lost 3 bases, and 15 bases lay between the germline ends. Per germline, CDR1 DFQATT and CDR2 SNEGSKA (reference sequence). The CDR3 loop is CSARGTKIYEQYF. For the CDR3, the DNA is TGCAGTGCGAGGGGGACGAAAATCTACGAGCAGTACTTC.

Turning to this clonotype: The junction departs from the called germline gene at one end, perhaps through a read error. The chain joins TRBV30 to TRBJ2-5; no reliable D call. This CDR3 is built from 10 residues. Germline values: CDR1 GTSNPN, CDR2 SVGIG (reference sequence). Here the CDR3 DNA reads TGCGGGCGGACCCAAGAGACCCAGTACTTC. Translation gives CGRTQETQYF. Looking up the rest from reference TRBV30 and TRBJ2-5 gives the full variable domain: SQTIHQWPATLVQPVGSPLSLECTVEGTSNPNLYWYRQAAGRGLQLLFYSVGIGQISSEVPQNLSASRPQDRQFILSSKKLLLSDSGFYLCGRTQETQYFGPGTRLLVL.

The rearrangement links TRBV15 to TRBJ2-3, with D possibly TRBD2 on 6 matching bases. Germline-derived CDR1 and CDR2 are LNHNV and YYDKDF (reference sequence). V lost 0 bases and J lost 3, with 13 bases in between. This CDR3 contains 16 residues. Written as DNA, the CDR3 is TGTGCCACCAGCAGAGATACGGGAGTCGGTACAGATACGCAGTATTTT. Translating gives CATSRDTGVGTDTQYF.

The sample holds a few counts of this clonotype. The chain employs TRBV6-2 or TRBV6-3 and TRBJ2-5, with D possibly matching TRBD2 (6 bases). The V end was cut by 7 bases, the J end by 5 bases, with 14 bases between. The CDR3 sequence is 13 residues long. Germline V gene data show CDR1 as MNHEY and CDR2 as SVGEGT. The CDR3 sequence is CASKGGAWETQYF. The CDR3 DNA reads as TGTGCCAGCAAGGGAGGCGCATGGGAGACCCAGTACTTC.

The rearrangement joins TRBV9 to TRBJ2-7; D gene unclear. CDR1 is SGDLS and CDR2 is YYNGEE in the germline V gene. The CDR3 runs to 13 residues. V lost 4 bases, J lost 0 bases, and 8 bases lay in between. The CDR3 DNA is TGTGCCAGCAGCCCGAGAAGCTCCTACGAGCAGTACTTC. This translates into CASSPRSSYEQYF.

This clonotype was seen at least ten times. The chain couples TRBV9 to TRBJ2-3, with D maybe TRBD2 (5 bases). This CDR3 contains 16 residues. Trimming pared 4 bases from V and 2 bases from J, leaving 17 bases between. CDR1 is SGDLS, CDR2 YYNGEE, per germline. CDR3 region: CASSSSGGPDTDTQYF. CDR3 coding DNA: TGTGCCAGCAGCTCCTCAGGAGGCCCCGACACAGATACGCAGTATTTT. Together with reference TRBV9 and TRBJ2-3, the CDR3 gives the full variable domain: DSGVTQTPKHLITATGQRVTLRCSPRSGDLSVYWYQQSLDQGLQFLIQYYNGEERAKGNILERFSAQQFPDLHSELNLSSLELGDSALYFCASSSSGGPDTDTQYFGPGTRLTVL.

This clonotype was counted a few times. The V and J genes are TRBV27 and TRBJ1-1; 8 nucleotides match TRBD1. This CDR3 spans 18 amino acids. V lost 2 bases and J lost 4; bases outside the gene matches: 15. Per germline, CDR1 MNHEY and CDR2 SMNVEV (reference sequence). The CDR3 is CASSLPSGTGEPGTEAFF. The CDR3 bases are TGTGCCAGCAGTTTACCCTCCGGGACAGGAGAGCCGGGCACTGAAGCTTTCTTT.

For this clonotype: A single base separates this from a much larger clone, so it may be a read error. The V call is TRBV29-1, the J call TRBJ2-1, with D possibly TRBD1 on 7 matching bases. CDR3 length equals 14 residues. Germline V gene lookup returns CDR1 SQVTM and CDR2 ANQGSEA. Trimming pared 8 bases from V and 8 bases from J, leaving 22 bases between. This CDR3 reads CSIEPQGGSDEQFF. The DNA of the CDR3 is TGCAGCATCGAACCTCAGGGGGGATCGGATGAGCAGTTCTTC.

The rearrangement uses TRBV29-1 and TRBJ2-7; maybe TRBD2 (6 bases). V lost 3 bases, J lost 2 bases, and 23 bases lay in between. Per germline, CDR1 SQVTM and CDR2 ANQGSEA. The CDR3 loop spans 17 amino acids. CDR3 DNA sequence: TGCAGCGTTGACGGTCGGGAGTCTACCGATAACCCCTACGAGCAGTACTTC. Amino acids: CSVDGRESTDNPYEQYF.

This clonotype was detected only a few times. The chain has TRBV11-2 and TRBJ2-7, with a tentative D call TRBD1 (6 bases). CDR1 and CDR2 (germline): SGHAT, FQNNGV. This CDR3 region has 12 residues. The V and J ends lost 9 bases and 5 bases respectively, with 14 bases between them. The CDR3 region is CASSAGGNEQYF. CDR3 DNA sequence: TGTGCCAGTTCAGCTGGGGGCAACGAGCAGTACTTC. Variable domain in full (rest from reference TRBV11-2 and TRBJ2-7): EAGVAQSPRYKIIEKRQSVAFWCNPISGHATLYWYQQILGQGPKLLIQFQNNGVVDDSQLPKDRFSAERLKGVDSTLKIQPAKLEDSAVYLCASSAGGNEQYFGPGTRLTVT.

V is TRBV7-6 and J is TRBJ1-1; D remains ambiguous. The CDR3 is 16 amino acids. Germline V lookup: CDR1 SGHVS, CDR2 FNYEAQ. The V end lost 0 bases, the J end lost 0 bases, and 11 bases lay between the germline ends. The CDR3 DNA follows: TGTGCCAGCAGCTTAGCGGTTGACGGACTGAACACTGAAGCTTTCTTT. This codes for CASSLAVDGLNTEAFF.

This clonotype was counted at least ten times. The V and J genes are TRBV9 and TRBJ2-7; D not certain. V lost 3 bases to trimming and J lost 2 bases, with 9 bases between them. The CDR3 is 13 residues long. Germline values: CDR1 SGDLS, CDR2 YYNGEE. The CDR3 protein is CASSEDPTYEQYF. CDR3 sequence (DNA): TGTGCCAGCAGCGAGGACCCTACCTACGAGCAGTACTTC.

This clonotype was detected many times. The chain combines TRBV5-1 with TRBJ1-2; D remains ambiguous. With 0 bases removed from V and 0 bases from J, the gap between germline ends came to 9 bases. CDR1 SGHRS and CDR2 YFSETQ come from the germline V gene. The CDR3 has 15 residues. In DNA, the CDR3 is TGCGCCAGCAGCTTGGAGCCGGCCCCTAACTATGGCTACACCTTC. Translation gives CASSLEPAPNYGYTF. Using reference TRBV5-1 and TRBJ1-2 for the parts outside the CDR3, the full variable domain is KAGVTQTPRYLIKTRGQQVTLSCSPISGHRSVSWYQQTPGQGLQFLFEYFSETQRNKGNFPGRFSGRQFSNSRSEMNVSTLELGDSALYLCASSLEPAPNYGYTFGSGTRLTVV.

This clonotype has a handful of counts. The chain is built from TRBV12-3 or TRBV12-4 and TRBJ2-6; D gene ambiguous. This CDR3 has 13 amino acids. Trimming left V 8 bases short and J 3 bases short, with 8 bases between. The CDR3 nucleotides read TGTGCCAGCGTTTTGAGTGGGGCCAACGTCCTGACTTTC. Translating gives CASVLSGANVLTF.

This clonotype occurred a few times. V and J are TRBV12-3 or TRBV12-4 and TRBJ2-7; the D gene could be TRBD1 or TRBD2 (6 bases each). This CDR3 is built from 13 residues. V lost 7 bases to trimming and J lost 3 bases, with 13 bases between them. The CDR3 loop is CASNTRGVYEQYF. CDR3 DNA: TGTGCCAGCAACACGAGGGGGGTCTACGAGCAGTACTTC.

This clonotype was counted between two and nine times. The chain is built from TRBV3-1 and TRBJ2-3; 7 bases are a match to TRBD2. J lost 2 bases, V lost 7 bases, and 18 bases had no gene match. The CDR3 extends over 18 amino acids. Germline assignment: CDR1 LGHDT and CDR2 YNNKEL (reference sequence). CDR3 sequence (DNA): TGTGCCAGCACCGCTCTATTTCAATCTAGCGGACCCACAGATACGCAGTATTTT. Translated: CASTALFQSSGPTDTQYF.

This clonotype was counted ten times or more. This chain connects TRBV5-1 to TRBJ2-7; D is possibly TRBD1 (5 bases). Germline V gene lookup returns CDR1 SGHRS and CDR2 YFSETQ. Trimming left V 3 bases short and J 2 bases short, with 18 bases between. This CDR3 comprises 16 residues. The CDR3 sequence: CASSSLTGTLPYEQYF. CDR3 DNA: TGCGCCAGCAGCTCCTTAACAGGAACCCTTCCCTACGAGCAGTACTTC. Supplemented by reference TRBV5-1 and TRBJ2-7, the full variable domain reads KAGVTQTPRYLIKTRGQQVTLSCSPISGHRSVSWYQQTPGQGLQFLFEYFSETQRNKGNFPGRFSGRQFSNSRSEMNVSTLELGDSALYLCASSSLTGTLPYEQYFGPGTRLTVT.

At least ten counts were recorded for this clonotype. J is TRBJ2-3 and V is TRBV12-3 or TRBV12-4; 7 positions agree with TRBD2. V gave up 5 bases and J gave up 5 bases; unmatched junction bases: 16. The CDR3 contains 17 residues. CDR3 nucleotide sequence: TGTGCCAGCAGTCCTCCCCCATATGGGAGGGCTGGAGATACGCAGTATTTT. It yields the protein CASSPPPYGRAGDTQYF.